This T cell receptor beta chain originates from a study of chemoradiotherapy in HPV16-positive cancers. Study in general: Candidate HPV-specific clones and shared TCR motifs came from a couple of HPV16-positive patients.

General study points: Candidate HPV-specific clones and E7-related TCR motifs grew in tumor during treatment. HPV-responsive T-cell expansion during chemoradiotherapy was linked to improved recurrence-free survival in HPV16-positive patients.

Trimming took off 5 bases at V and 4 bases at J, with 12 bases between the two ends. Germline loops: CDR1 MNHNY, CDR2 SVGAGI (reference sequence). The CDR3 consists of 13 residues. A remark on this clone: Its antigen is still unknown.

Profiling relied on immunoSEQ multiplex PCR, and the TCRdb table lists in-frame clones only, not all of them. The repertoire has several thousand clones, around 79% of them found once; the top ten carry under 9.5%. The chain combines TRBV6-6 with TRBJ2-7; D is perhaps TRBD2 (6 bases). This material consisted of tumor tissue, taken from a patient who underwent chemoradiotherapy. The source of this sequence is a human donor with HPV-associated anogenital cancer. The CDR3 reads CASSTGTSYEQYF. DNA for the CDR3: TGTGCCAGCAGTACCGGGACTTCGTACGAGCAGTACTTC.